This T cell receptor beta chain was retrieved from a study of graft-versus-host responses after intestinal transplantation. For the study at large: Transplants were multivisceral, liver-intestinal, or isolated intestinal. Every recipient had anti-thymocyte globulin induction and 3 to 4 years of tacrolimus plus steroids. Notes on the study in general: GvH clones appeared in recipient marrow, some first in ileum or blood. Declining HvG levels early post-transplant were linked to peak circulating GvH clone levels.

This CDR3 comprises 15 residues. The germline V gene encodes CDR1 MDHEN and CDR2 SYDVKM. The V segment lost 6 bases and the J segment 1 base; nucleotides outside the gene matches: 8. Concerning this clone itself: What it binds is unknown.

Produced via immunoSEQ multiplex PCR; TCRdb's table is partial and in-frame only. This sample has about 85,000 clones, with around 86% found just once. The chain links TRBV28 to TRBJ2-7; 8 bases agree with TRBD1. The sample in question was unstimulated CD8+ T cells sorted from spleen or lymph node cells, obtained before intestinal transplant. This clonotype was obtained from a human donor who received an intestinal transplant. The CDR3 nucleotides read TGTGCCAGCAGCACCACAGGGGGAAGTTCCTACGAGCAGTACTTC. This codes for CASSTTGGSSYEQYF.